These 18 T cell receptor beta chains were all obtained from the same sample, sequenced in a study of type 1 and type 2 diabetes patients. Amplification started from genomic DNA. Amplification of the beta chain CDR3 used 30 forward and 13 reverse multiplex primers. TCRdb ran MiXCR on the multiplex PCR reads and lists one entry per CDR3 protein. The sample lists more than 250,000 distinct CDR3 sequences; 45% to 60% were seen once. Sequencing was performed on peripheral blood mononuclear cells (PBMCs). The origin of the receptors is a man between 18 and 29 years old with type 2 diabetes.

This clonotype was counted only a few times. A much more abundant neighbour one base away suggests this may be a read error. V and J are TRBV25-1 and TRBJ1-1, with no clear D. Looked up from germline, CDR1 is MGHDK and CDR2 is SYGVNS. The CDR3 is 14 amino acids. CDR3 in DNA: TGTGCCAGCAGTGACCGTCTCTCGAACACTGAAGCTCTCTTT. This gives the protein CASSDRLSNTEALF. Full variable domain (rest looked up from reference TRBV25-1 and TRBJ1-1): EADIYQTPRYLVIGTGKKITLECSQTMGHDKMYWYQQDPGMELHLIHYSYGVNSTEKGDLSSESTVSRIRTEHFPLTLESARPSHTSQYLCASSDRLSNTEALFGQGTRLTVV.

This clonotype was observed a single time. The chain employs TRBV11-2 and TRBJ1-6; unclear D gene. The germline V and J ends were trimmed by 5 bases and 4 bases, with 9 bases remaining between them. Looked up from germline, CDR1 is SGHAT and CDR2 is FQNNGV. The CDR3 loop spans 14 amino acids. The CDR3, as DNA: TGTGCCAGCAGCCCTCGCACTTATAATTCACCCCTCCACTTT. Translated: CASSPRTYNSPLHF.

This sequence joins TRBV4-1 and TRBJ2-5; D possibly corresponds to TRBD2 (6 bases). Between the trimmed V and J ends, which lost 0 bases and 5 bases, there was a span of 10 bases. The germline V gene encodes CDR1 MGHRA and CDR2 YSYEKL. The CDR3 has 14 residues. In nucleotides, the CDR3 is TGCGCCAGCAGCCAAGAACGGAGGGAGGAGACCCAGTACTTC. Translating gives CASSQERREETQYF.

This chain uses TRBV7-9 with TRBJ2-1; D gene ambiguous. V lost 5 bases to trimming and J lost 13 bases, with 15 bases between them. Germline V CDR1 and CDR2: SEHNR, FQNEAQ (reference sequence). This CDR3 region has 12 residues. CDR3 coding DNA: TGTGCCAGCAGCCCCTCCTGGTTTGAACAGTTCTTC. Translating it yields CASSPSWFEQFF.

This sequence joins TRBV4-1 and TRBJ2-7; D is undetermined. CDR3 length: 14 amino acids. Per germline, CDR1 MGHRA and CDR2 YSYEKL. V lost 5 bases, J lost 3 bases, and 14 bases lay in between. The DNA of the CDR3 is TGCGCCAGCAGCTTTCTAACCCCGGGCTACGAGCAGTACTTC. Protein product: CASSFLTPGYEQYF.

This chain joins TRBV28 and TRBJ1-4, with TRBD1 matching 7 bases. CDR1 and CDR2 from the germline V gene are MDHEN and SYDVKM. V trimming: 6 bases; J trimming: 7 bases; junction bases outside the gene matches: 8. This CDR3 contains 14 residues. CDR3 nucleotide sequence: TGTGCCAGCAGCTTGACAGGGTTTGTTGAAAAACTGTTTTTT. Translating gives CASSLTGFVEKLFF.

This chain links TRBV30 with TRBJ2-5; either TRBD1 or TRBD2 may fit D (5 bases each). V was shortened by 8 bases and J by 5 bases, with 12 bases between the two germline ends. CDR1 and CDR2 from the germline V gene are GTSNPN and SVGIG (reference sequence). The CDR3 sequence is 11 residues long. The CDR3 DNA is TGTGCCGGGGGAGAGTTGGAGACCCAGTACTTC. Its protein is CAGGELETQYF.

The chain combines TRBV29-1 with TRBJ2-5; D perhaps matches TRBD1 (6 bases). CDR3 length: 11 amino acids. CDR1 is SQVTM and CDR2 is ANQGSEA in the germline V gene. The germline V and J ends were trimmed by 6 bases and 5 bases, with 10 bases remaining between them. CDR3 sequence: CSVVTGETQYF. DNA of the CDR3: TGCAGCGTAGTTACAGGGGAGACCCAGTACTTC. The entire variable domain, with the rest obtained from reference TRBV29-1 and TRBJ2-5, is as follows: SAVISQKPSRDICQRGTSLTIQCQVDSQVTMMFWYRQQPGQSLTLIATANQGSEATYESGFVIDKFPISRPNLTFSTLTVSNMSPEDSSIYLCSVVTGETQYFGPGTRLLVL.

This clonotype was seen at least ten times. The V call is TRBV30, the J call TRBJ2-7; no clear D. The germline V gene encodes CDR1 GTSNPN and CDR2 SVGIG (reference sequence). This CDR3 region has 11 residues. V was cut by 2 bases and J by 3 bases, with 5 bases left in between. For the CDR3, the DNA is TGTGCCTGGAGTACCATCTACGAGCAGTACTTC. It translates to CAWSTIYEQYF.

The rearrangement joins TRBV2 to TRBJ1-2; no clear D gene. V gave up 3 bases and J gave up 0 bases, with 11 bases separating them. The CDR3 runs 15 residues. The germline V gene has CDR1 SNHLY and CDR2 FYNNEI. Here the CDR3 reads CASSESVGTNYGYTF. The CDR3 bases are TGTGCCAGCAGTGAGAGTGTGGGCACTAACTATGGCTACACCTTC.

This clonotype occurred many times. The chain uses TRBV2 and TRBJ1-2; possibly TRBD1 for D (5 bases). The CDR3 contains 17 residues. With 6 bases removed from V and 3 bases from J, the gap between germline ends came to 23 bases. In germline, CDR1 is SNHLY, CDR2 FYNNEI. Here the CDR3 DNA reads TGTGCCAGCAGCCAAAGAAGAGGGGCGACGAACTACTATGGCTACACCTTC. Translating it yields CASSQRRGATNYYGYTF.

As concerns this clonotype: A junction end diverges from the germline sequence, so it may reflect a read error. The genes are TRBV30 and TRBJ1-6; the D gene is possibly TRBD1 (6 bases). This CDR3 is built from 14 residues. The germline V gene encodes CDR1 GTSNPN and CDR2 SVGIG (reference sequence). CDR3 bases: TGTGCCAGGAGTAGTTGGAGGGGGTTGGCACCCCTCCACTTT. Protein product: CARSSWRGLAPLHF.

V is TRBV7-9 and J is TRBJ2-3; D gene uncertain. This CDR3 region has 13 residues. The ends were cut back, 3 bases at V and 0 bases at J, with 4 bases in the middle. Germline V gene lookup returns CDR1 SEHNR and CDR2 FQNEAQ (reference sequence). CDR3 sequence: CASSLSSTDTQYF. The CDR3 DNA is TGTGCCAGCAGCTTGTCCAGCACAGATACGCAGTATTTT.

DNA of the CDR3: TGTGCCAGTAGTGGCTCTAGCACAGATACGCAGTATTTT. Translating it yields CASSGSSTDTQYF. V is TRBV19 and J is TRBJ2-3; D is unclear. The V gene lost 5 bases and the J gene lost 0 bases, with 6 bases spanning the gap. CDR1 LNHDA and CDR2 SQIVND come from the germline V gene (reference sequence). The CDR3 runs 13 residues.

The chain has TRBV7-9 and TRBJ1-2, with a weak D call TRBD1 (5 bases). The CDR3 contains 15 residues. V lost 2 bases, J lost 1 base, and 11 bases lay in between. The germline gives CDR1 SEHNR, CDR2 FQNEAQ (reference sequence). CDR3: CASSLRRQFNYGYTF. The CDR3 DNA reads TGTGCCAGCAGCTTAAGGCGACAGTTTAACTATGGCTACACCTTC.

The chain combines TRBV6-4 with TRBJ1-1, with TRBD1 as a possible D gene (5 bases). The germline gives CDR1 MRHNA, CDR2 SNTAGT. The germline V and J ends were trimmed by 6 bases and 4 bases, with 12 bases remaining between them. CDR3 size: 13 residues. The CDR3 region is CASSLGVGTEAFF. The CDR3 DNA is TGTGCCAGCAGCCTAGGGGTAGGCACTGAAGCTTTCTTT.

About this clonotype: Relative to the germline gene, one junction end is altered; a read error may explain this. The chain employs TRBV10-3 and TRBJ2-3, with 8 bases identical to TRBD1. Germline V CDR1 and CDR2: ENHRY, SYGVKD. The CDR3 extends over 15 amino acids. The CDR3 DNA follows: TGTGCCAGCAGTTCCCCCGACAGGGGAAGAGATACGCAGTATTTT. Protein: CASSSPDRGRDTQYF.

About this clonotype: The conserved phenylalanine or tryptophan normally closing the CDR3 is absent here, so this likely arose from a read error. This sequence joins TRBV19 and TRBJ2-7; perhaps TRBD2 as D (5 bases). There are 14 residues in the CDR3. Germline CDR1 LNHDA, CDR2 SQIVND (reference sequence). Trimming removed 7 bases at V and 0 bases at J, with 13 bases between. CDR3 nucleotide sequence: TGTGCCAGTAAATCGGCCGGGGACTCCTACGAGCAGTACCTC. Translated: CASKSAGDSYEQYL.